This is a list of T cell receptor beta chains from one sample in a study of T cell responses to AZD1222 COVID-19 vaccine. This table comes from immunoSEQ multiplex PCR, and its TCRdb copy is limited to in-frame clones, with some not included. This table holds around 86,000 clones, 90% found once. Sequenced here: peripheral blood, sampled on day 0 of AZD1222 vaccination. The receptors originated from an adult in good health. Each CDR3 is given with its conserved first and last residue. A D gene is named only where the DNA matches it firmly. Rows may omit the clone size; those that give it use once, few, many or a size class.

v_call	d_call	clone_size	j_call	cdr3_nt	cdr3_aa
TRBV11-2	.	.	TRBJ1-4	TGTGCCAGCAGCTTAGATGGCCCCACCCGGGGTGAAAAACTGTTTTTT	CASSLDGPTRGEKLFF
TRBV9	.	.	TRBJ1-3	TGTGCCAGCAGCGTAGTCCCGGGTGACACCATATATTTT	CASSVVPGDTIYF
TRBV9	TRBD1	.	TRBJ1-2	TGTGCCAGCAGCCCAATAACAGGGGGCTATGGCTACACCTTC	CASSPITGGYGYTF
TRBV25-1	.	.	TRBJ2-4	TGTGCCAGCAGTGAATATTCTCCTACGAAAGCAAACATTCAGTACTTC	CASSEYSPTKANIQYF
TRBV25-1	TRBD1	.	TRBJ1-3	TGTGCCAGCTCCCCCAGGGGGTCTGGAAACACCATATATTTT	CASSPRGSGNTIYF
TRBV29-1	.	.	TRBJ1-2	TGCAGCGTTAATGGACAGAGTAACTATGGCTACACCTTC	CSVNGQSNYGYTF
TRBV12-3/TRBV12-4	.	.	TRBJ1-1	TGTGCCAGCACCACCAATCAAGGGCGGGCCTTT	CASTTNQGRAF
TRBV3-1/TRBV3-2	.	.	TRBJ2-6	TGTGCCAGCAGCCCCCACCTCTCTGGGGCCAACGTCCTGACTTTC	CASSPHLSGANVLTF
TRBV6-5	.	.	TRBJ1-6	TGTGCCAGCACGGGGGGTCTCTCACCCCTCCACTTT	CASTGGLSPLHF
TRBV5-1	.	.	TRBJ1-2	TGCGCCAGCAGCCTAGGGCAGGTTAACTATGGCTACACCTTC	CASSLGQVNYGYTF
TRBV2	.	once	TRBJ1-4	TGTGCCAGCAGTGAGGCCCAGGTTAATGAAAAACTGTTTTTT	CASSEAQVNEKLFF
TRBV6-6	TRBD1	few	TRBJ1-6	TGTGCCAGCAGTCGAACCAGGGGGGCGGGTAATTCACCCCTCCACTTT	CASSRTRGAGNSPLHF
TRBV24-1	.	.	TRBJ2-3	TGTGCCACCAGTGAACGGGGGAAAGGAGATACGCAGTATTTT	CATSERGKGDTQYF
TRBV6-5	.	.	TRBJ2-1	TGTGCCAGCAGTTACTTCGGGGTTTACAATGAGCAGTTCTTC	CASSYFGVYNEQFF
TRBV19	.	.	TRBJ1-6	TGTGCCAGTAGTATGTTAAGCTCCTATAATTCACCCCTCCACTTT	CASSMLSSYNSPLHF
TRBV12-5	TRBD1	.	TRBJ1-4	TGTGCTAGTGGTGTACAGGGGGTAATTAATGAAAAACTGTTTTTT	CASGVQGVINEKLFF
TRBV6-5	TRBD1	.	TRBJ1-6	TGTGCCACCGGACAGGGGAATTCACCCCTCCACTTT	CATGQGNSPLHF
TRBV30	.	.	TRBJ2-2	TGTGCCTGGACCGGGCATCCCACCGGGGAGCTGTTTTTT	CAWTGHPTGELFF
TRBV5-5	.	.	TRBJ1-1	TGTGCCAGCAGCTGGACGGGGAGGGACACTGAAGCTTTCTTT	CASSWTGRDTEAFF